The 20 T cell receptor beta chains reported below all come from one sample, sequenced in a study of shared clonotypes between healthy human individuals. Profiled with immunoSEQ multiplex PCR; TCRdb holds only in-frame clones, not every one. Of 2 million to 2.5 million clones detected, around 95% appear once; the ten largest clones hold 0.1% to 0.15%. The sequencing sample was made of naive CD4+ T cells sorted from blood. Subset reported: CD45RA+ positively selected. These receptors all come from a man aged 18 to 35 in good health.

The chain combines TRBV19 with TRBJ1-5, with a tentative D call TRBD1 (5 bases). The V end was cut by 6 bases, the J end by 5 bases, with 20 bases between. The length of the CDR3 is 16 residues. Germline V CDR1 and CDR2: LNHDA, SQIVND (reference sequence). CDR3 sequence reads: CASSPPSTGSYQPQHF. The CDR3 DNA follows: TGTGCCAGTAGCCCCCCAAGTACAGGTTCGTATCAGCCCCAGCATTTT.

The J gene is TRBJ1-5, the V gene TRBV30; D may be TRBD1 (6 bases). This CDR3 is built from 15 residues. Trimming removed 2 bases from V and 0 bases from J, with 11 bases in between. Germline values: CDR1 GTSNPN, CDR2 SVGIG (reference sequence). CDR3 loop: CAWSPGGTSNQPQHF. The CDR3 bases are TGTGCCTGGAGTCCCGGGGGCACTAGCAATCAGCCCCAGCATTTT. Using reference TRBV30 and TRBJ1-5 for the parts outside the CDR3, the full variable domain is SQTIHQWPATLVQPVGSPLSLECTVEGTSNPNLYWYRQAAGRGLQLLFYSVGIGQISSEVPQNLSASRPQDRQFILSSKKLLLSDSGFYLCAWSPGGTSNQPQHFGDGTRLSIL.

The J gene is TRBJ1-6, the V gene TRBV19; no definite D call. V lost 7 bases to trimming and J lost 5 bases, with 15 bases between them. The germline gives CDR1 LNHDA, CDR2 SQIVND (reference sequence). CDR3 size: 15 residues. Written as DNA, the CDR3 is TGTGCCAGTAAGGAAATCGCGGAAAATAATTCACCCCTCCACTTT. Encoded protein: CASKEIAENNSPLHF. Full variable domain (missing parts from reference TRBV19 and TRBJ1-6): DGGITQSPKYLFRKEGQNVTLSCEQNLNHDAMYWYRQDPGQGLRLIYYSQIVNDFQKGDIAEGYSVSREKKESFPLTVTSAQKNPTAFYLCASKEIAENNSPLHFGNGTRLTVT.

The rearrangement uses TRBV5-8 and TRBJ2-7, with 8 bases that match TRBD2. CDR3 length: 18 amino acids. V gave up 0 bases and J gave up 2 bases; unmatched junction bases: 13. The germline gives CDR1 SGHTS, CDR2 YDEGEE. CDR3 in amino acids: CASSLAPAGVLLTYEQYF. CDR3 coding DNA: TGTGCCAGCAGCTTGGCCCCAGCGGGAGTCCTACTAACCTACGAGCAGTACTTC.

This clone appeared a single time. CDR3 sequence: CASRAGTGPEKLFF. The CDR3 DNA follows: TGTGCCAGCAGGGCCGGGACAGGGCCTGAAAAACTGTTTTTT. The rearrangement joins TRBV6-1 to TRBJ1-4, with 9 bases that match TRBD1. This CDR3 spans 14 amino acids. The germline V gene encodes CDR1 MNHNS and CDR2 SASEGT. Trimming cost V 6 bases and J 7 bases; bases outside gene matches: 6.

This sequence joins TRBV2 and TRBJ1-2; possibly TRBD1 for D (6 bases). The CDR3 loop spans 14 amino acids. The V gene's germline CDR1 is SNHLY and CDR2 FYNNEI. V lost 1 base to trimming and J lost 4 bases, with 10 bases between them. CDR3 region: CASSEGQVVYGYTF. CDR3 in DNA: TGTGCCAGCAGTGAAGGACAGGTAGTCTATGGCTACACCTTC.

In regard to this clone: This specimen includes other DNA sequences encoding the same CDR3. The gene calls are TRBV30 and TRBJ1-2; D is unresolved. Germline V gene sequence: CDR1 GTSNPN, CDR2 SVGIG (reference sequence). V gave up 5 bases and J gave up 1 base, with 8 bases separating them. The CDR3 spans 12 residues. CDR3 loop: CAWSGLNYGYTF. For the CDR3, the DNA is TGTGCCTGGTCCGGACTTAACTATGGCTACACCTTC.

CDR3 sequence: CASSKGTQKSYEQYF. The CDR3 region has the DNA TGTGCCAGCAGCAAGGGGACCCAAAAGTCCTACGAGCAGTACTTC. The chain combines TRBV21-1 with TRBJ2-7. TRBV21-1 is a recognized pseudogene. The CDR3 covers 15 residues.

The DNA for the CDR3 is TGCGCCAGCAGTGAGTCGTGGTATACGCAGTATTTT. Amino acid sequence: CASSESWYTQYF. The chain recombines TRBV10-2 with TRBJ2-3; no clear D gene. V was shortened by 0 bases and J by 7 bases, with 5 bases between the two germline ends. This CDR3 is built from 12 residues. CDR1 is WSHSY, CDR2 SAAADI, per germline.

The count of this clone is one. This chain connects TRBV5-1 to TRBJ2-3; D may be TRBD2 (6 bases). Per the germline V gene, CDR1 is SGHRS and CDR2 is YFSETQ. V gave up 6 bases and J gave up 5 bases, with 13 bases separating them. The CDR3 is 13 amino acids. CDR3 bases: TGCGCCAGCACCACCCCCGGGGGAGATACGCAGTATTTT. Translated: CASTTPGGDTQYF.

As regards this clone: This same CDR3 is encoded by further DNA sequences in the sample. The chain couples TRBV18 to TRBJ1-5; 10 bases line up with TRBD1. This CDR3 is built from 14 residues. The V segment lost 3 bases and the J segment 5 bases; nucleotides outside the gene matches: 1. Germline CDR1 and CDR2: KGHSH and LQKENI. The CDR3 loop is CASSPGQGDQPQHF. In DNA form, the CDR3 reads TGTGCCAGCTCACCCGGACAGGGGGATCAGCCCCAGCATTTT.

The chain uses TRBV6-6 and TRBJ1-2; no clear D. V dropped 2 bases and J dropped 2 bases, with 9 bases sitting between them. The CDR3 is 14 amino acids. Germline V gene lookup returns CDR1 MNHNY and CDR2 SVGAGI (reference sequence). The CDR3 nucleotides are TGTGCCAGCAGTTACCCAGAGGTCAACTATGGCTACACCTTC. This translates into CASSYPEVNYGYTF.

As regards this clone: The same CDR3 is also encoded by other DNA sequences in this sample. The chain recombines TRBV30 with TRBJ1-1; 7 nucleotides match TRBD1. The germline V gene encodes CDR1 GTSNPN and CDR2 SVGIG (reference sequence). After removal of 0 bases from V and 4 bases from J, the junction contained 2 bases not matched to a gene. The CDR3 spans 13 residues. The CDR3: CAWSVNRGTEAFF. Written as DNA, the CDR3 is TGTGCCTGGAGTGTTAACAGGGGCACTGAAGCTTTCTTT.

The chain uses TRBV6-1 and TRBJ1-1; D is undetermined. The CDR3 loop spans 13 amino acids. Per the germline V gene, CDR1 is MNHNS and CDR2 is SASEGT. V lost 1 base and J 8 bases, leaving 11 bases between the germline ends. Written as DNA, the CDR3 is TGTGCCAGCAGTGAAGTGGGAGGCCTAGAAGCTTTCTTT. Residues: CASSEVGGLEAFF.

The chain couples TRBV6-6 to TRBJ1-6, with D possibly being TRBD1 (5 bases). From germline, CDR1 is MNHNY and CDR2 SVGAGI (reference sequence). Trimming stripped 7 bases from V and 10 bases from J, with 14 bases between. The CDR3 has 13 amino acids. The CDR3 DNA is TGTGCCAGCAATCCCAGGGACGACTCACCCCTCCACTTT. Translating gives CASNPRDDSPLHF.

The chain combines TRBV9 with TRBJ2-2; tentatively, D is TRBD2 (5 bases). Germline lookup yields CDR1 SGDLS and CDR2 YYNGEE. The CDR3 extends over 16 amino acids. V was trimmed by 0 bases and J by 2 bases, leaving 11 bases between them. CDR3 coding DNA: TGTGCCAGCAGCGTAGGAGGGAGAATTAACACCGGGGAGCTGTTTTTT. It encodes CASSVGGRINTGELFF.

This clone was picked up a small number of times. V is TRBV30 and J is TRBJ1-2; 7 nucleotides align to TRBD1. The CDR3 extends over 12 amino acids. In germline, CDR1 is GTSNPN, CDR2 SVGIG (reference sequence). V shed 4 bases and J 4 bases; nucleotides not matched to a gene: 3. CDR3: CAWNWDSYGYTF. DNA for the CDR3: TGTGCCTGGAACTGGGACAGCTATGGCTACACCTTC.

The chain carries TRBV10-1 and TRBJ2-7; tentatively, D is TRBD1 or TRBD2 (5 bases each). V lost 4 bases, J lost 0 bases, and 13 bases lay in between. The germline CDR1 and CDR2 sequences are WNHNN and SYGVQD (reference sequence). The CDR3 is 15 residues long. The CDR3 protein is CASSGRDGFSYEQYF. CDR3 bases: TGCGCCAGCAGTGGCCGGGACGGCTTCTCCTACGAGCAGTACTTC.

The chain is built from TRBV11-3 and TRBJ2-3; 9 positions match TRBD1. The trim removed 5 bases at V and 3 bases at J, leaving 6 bases unmatched. Germline CDR1 SGHNT, CDR2 YENEEA. The CDR3 totals 15 residues. The CDR3 DNA is TGTGCCAGCAGCGGGGGGACAGGGTCAACAGATACGCAGTATTTT. Its translation is CASSGGTGSTDTQYF.

Of note for this clone: The sample holds other DNA sequences that translate to the same CDR3. The chain links TRBV10-3 to TRBJ2-3, with D perhaps TRBD1 or TRBD2 (5 bases each). Trimming left V 4 bases short and J 6 bases short, with 5 bases between. The CDR3 is made up of 11 amino acids. Germline V gives CDR1 ENHRY, CDR2 SYGVKD. The CDR3, as DNA: TGTGCCATCAGTGGGGGGGATACGCAGTATTTT. It specifies CAISGGDTQYF.